Detailed here is one TCR beta chain. Its antigen remains unknown. The source of the sample is a study of response to subunit inactivated influenza vaccine. Trimming stripped 4 bases from V and 2 bases from J, with 18 bases between. This CDR3 comprises 17 residues. One entry per CDR3 protein results from TCRdb running MiXCR on the RT-PCR reads. The sample has a few hundred thousand distinct CDR3 sequences, just over 20% seen once. Study-level points and caveats: Few additional T cells are recruited per seasonal influenza vaccination, authors suggested.

V usage is TRBV12-3 or TRBV12-4 and J usage is TRBJ2-1; possibly TRBD2 for D (6 bases). The starting material was PBMCs from blood, obtained less than 22 months after vaccination. The receptor's source is a man aged 50 to 75 who received an inactivated influenza vaccine. CDR3 DNA: TGTGCCAGCAGTTCCGGCGGGGCGGGCTCCACCTACAATGAGCAGTTCTTC. Protein sequence: CASSSGGAGSTYNEQFF.